This T cell receptor (beta chain) is from a study of blood T cell repertoires in COVID-19. Study in general: Nucleic acid was either cDNA or gDNA, and it came from T cells, B-cell-depleted T cells, or PBMCs.

In the authors' methods: Amplification with reference gene primers provided the estimates of nucleated cell counts. Clones were sequenced by immunoSEQ multiplex PCR, and TCRdb holds only the in-frame ones, with some missing. V, J and clone size derive from that table, while D and trimming were established from the DNA sequence. Among about 83,000 clones, around 86% were seen once, and the ten largest hold roughly 8%. A word on this clone: Other DNA sequences within the sample encode an identical CDR3.

Sequencing was performed on peripheral blood. The TCR comes from a man aged 45-60 years with active COVID-19.

CDR3 residues: CASSPRTGGDTEAFF. The CDR3 DNA reads TGTGCCAGCAGTCCCCGGACAGGCGGGGACACTGAAGCTTTCTTT. The genes are TRBV27 and TRBJ1-1, with 7 bases matching TRBD1. The V gene's germline CDR1 is MNHEY and CDR2 SMNVEV (reference sequence). The CDR3 sequence is 15 residues long. After removal of 5 bases from V and 3 bases from J, the junction contained 9 bases not matched to a gene.